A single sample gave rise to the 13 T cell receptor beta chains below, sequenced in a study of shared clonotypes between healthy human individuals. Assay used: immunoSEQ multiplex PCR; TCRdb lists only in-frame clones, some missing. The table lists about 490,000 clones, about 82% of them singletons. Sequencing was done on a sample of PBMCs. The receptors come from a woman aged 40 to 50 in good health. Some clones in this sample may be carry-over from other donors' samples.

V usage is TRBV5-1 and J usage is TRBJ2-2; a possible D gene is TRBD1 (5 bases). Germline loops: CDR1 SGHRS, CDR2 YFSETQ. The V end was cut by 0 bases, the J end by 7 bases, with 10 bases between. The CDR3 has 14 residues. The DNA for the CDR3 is TGCGCCAGCAGCTTGGAGGGGTCGGACGGGGAGCTGTTTTTT. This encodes CASSLEGSDGELFF.

CDR3 protein: CASSQMGSGNSEQYF. The CDR3 nucleotides read TGCGCCAGCAGCCAAATGGGGTCGGGGAACTCCGAGCAGTACTTC. The chain couples TRBV4-1 to TRBJ2-7; tentatively, D is TRBD2 (5 bases). The germline V gene encodes CDR1 MGHRA and CDR2 YSYEKL. CDR3 length equals 15 residues. Trimming left V 2 bases short and J 6 bases short, with 17 bases between.

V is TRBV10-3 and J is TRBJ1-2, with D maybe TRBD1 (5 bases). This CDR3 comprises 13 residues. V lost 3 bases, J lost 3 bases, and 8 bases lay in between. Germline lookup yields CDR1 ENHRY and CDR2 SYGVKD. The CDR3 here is CAISDDSYYGYTF. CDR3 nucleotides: TGTGCCATCAGTGATGACAGCTACTATGGCTACACCTTC.

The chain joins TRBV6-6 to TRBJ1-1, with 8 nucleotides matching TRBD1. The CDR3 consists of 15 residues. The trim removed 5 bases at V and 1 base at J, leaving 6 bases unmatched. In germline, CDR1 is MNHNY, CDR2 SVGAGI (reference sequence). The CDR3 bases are TGTGCCAGCAGTAACTTAGACAGGGGGAACACTGAAGCTTTCTTT. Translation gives CASSNLDRGNTEAFF.

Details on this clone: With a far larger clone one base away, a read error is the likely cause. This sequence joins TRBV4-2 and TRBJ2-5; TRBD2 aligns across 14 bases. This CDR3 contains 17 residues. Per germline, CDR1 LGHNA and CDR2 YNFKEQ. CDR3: CAGSPRLAGGMEETQYF. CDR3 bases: TGTGCCGGCAGCCCGCGACTAGCGGGAGGGATGGAAGAGACCCAGTACTTC.

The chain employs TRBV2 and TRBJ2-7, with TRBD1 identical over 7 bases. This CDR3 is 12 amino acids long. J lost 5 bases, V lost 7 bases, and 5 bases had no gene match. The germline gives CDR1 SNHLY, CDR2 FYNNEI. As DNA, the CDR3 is TGTGCCAGCATCAGAGGGACAGACGAGCAGTACTTC. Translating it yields CASIRGTDEQYF.

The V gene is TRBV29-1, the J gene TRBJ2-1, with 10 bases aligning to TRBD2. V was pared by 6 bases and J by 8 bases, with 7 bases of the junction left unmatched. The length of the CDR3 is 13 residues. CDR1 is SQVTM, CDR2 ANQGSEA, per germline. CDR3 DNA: TGCAGCGTCCAAGCGGGAGGGTGGGATGAGCAGTTCTTC. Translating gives CSVQAGGWDEQFF.

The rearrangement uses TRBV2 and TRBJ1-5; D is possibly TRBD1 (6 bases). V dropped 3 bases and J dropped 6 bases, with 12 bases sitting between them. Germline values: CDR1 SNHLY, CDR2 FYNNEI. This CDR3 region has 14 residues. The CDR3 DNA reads TGTGCCAGCAGTGATTCGGGGGGCGGTCAGCCCCAGCATTTT. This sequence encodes CASSDSGGGQPQHF.

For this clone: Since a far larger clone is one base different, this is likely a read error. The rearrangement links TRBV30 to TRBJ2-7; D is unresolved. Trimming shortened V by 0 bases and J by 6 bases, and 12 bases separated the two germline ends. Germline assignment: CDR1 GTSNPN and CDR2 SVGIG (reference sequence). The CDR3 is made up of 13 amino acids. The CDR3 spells CAWSVPFESEQYF. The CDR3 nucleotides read TGTGCCTGGAGTGTGCCCTTCGAAAGCGAGCAGTACTTC.

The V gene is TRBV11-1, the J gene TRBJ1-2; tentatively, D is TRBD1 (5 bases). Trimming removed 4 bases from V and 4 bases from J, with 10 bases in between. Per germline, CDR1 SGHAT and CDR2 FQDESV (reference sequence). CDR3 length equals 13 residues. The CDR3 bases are TGTGCCAGCAGCTCCCGGGGGGGCTATGGCTACACCTTC. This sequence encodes CASSSRGGYGYTF.

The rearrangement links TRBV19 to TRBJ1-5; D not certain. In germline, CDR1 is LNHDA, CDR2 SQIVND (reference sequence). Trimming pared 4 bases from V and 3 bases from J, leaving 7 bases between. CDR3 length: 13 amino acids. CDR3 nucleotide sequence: TGTGCCAGTAGTAAACGGGTCAATCAGCCCCAGCATTTT. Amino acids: CASSKRVNQPQHF.

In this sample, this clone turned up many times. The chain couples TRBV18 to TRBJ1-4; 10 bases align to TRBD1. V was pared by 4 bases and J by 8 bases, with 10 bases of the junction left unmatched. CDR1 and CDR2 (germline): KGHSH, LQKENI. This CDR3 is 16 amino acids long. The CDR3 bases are TGTGCCAGCTCACTTACGCCGGGACAGGGGCACGAAAAACTGTTTTTT. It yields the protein CASSLTPGQGHEKLFF.

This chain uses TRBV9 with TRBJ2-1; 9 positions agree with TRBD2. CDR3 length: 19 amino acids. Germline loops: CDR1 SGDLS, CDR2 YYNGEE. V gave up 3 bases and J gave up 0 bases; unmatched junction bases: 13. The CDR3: CASSGPTGGLALSYNEQFF. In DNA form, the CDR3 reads TGTGCCAGCAGCGGCCCCACCGGTGGACTAGCGCTCTCCTACAATGAGCAGTTCTTC.